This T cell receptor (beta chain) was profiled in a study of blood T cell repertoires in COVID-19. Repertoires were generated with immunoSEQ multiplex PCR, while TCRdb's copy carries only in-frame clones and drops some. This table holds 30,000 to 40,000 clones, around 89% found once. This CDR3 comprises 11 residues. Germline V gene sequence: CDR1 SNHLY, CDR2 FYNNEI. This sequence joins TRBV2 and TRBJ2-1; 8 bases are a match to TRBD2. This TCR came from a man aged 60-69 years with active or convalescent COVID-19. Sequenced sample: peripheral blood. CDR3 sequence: CLREVYNEQFF. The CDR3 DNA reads TGTTTGCGGGAGGTCTACAATGAGCAGTTCTTC. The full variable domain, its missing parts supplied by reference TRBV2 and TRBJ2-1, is EPEVTQTPSHQVTQMGQEVILRCVPISNHLYFYWYRQILGQKVEFLVSFYNNEISEKSEIFDDQFSVERPDGSNFTLKIRSTKLEDSAMYFCLREVYNEQFFGPGTRLTVL.